This section outlines one T cell receptor (beta chain) sequence together with its context. What this receptor recognizes is not known. No qualities accompany the bases; no much larger clone lies one base away. The sample belongs to a study of response to subunit inactivated influenza vaccine (dated by TCRdb to the late 2010s). For the wider study: To follow how T cells responded to a trivalent subunit inactivated influenza vaccine, the researchers relied on deep quantitative profiling of the T cell receptor repertoire. The investigation overall reported the following: The authors suggested that each seasonal influenza vaccination may recruit only a limited number of new T cells.

The library was prepared using RT-PCR. TCRdb names Illumina HiSeq 2500 as the instrument used. TCRdb trimmed the raw reads at Q25, called clones with MiXCR and kept productive beta chains. Rows matching on CDR3 protein sequence are summarized as one entry with the most common DNA and genes. Across this sample there are about 800,000 distinct CDR3 sequences, with approximately 21% seen only once. The ten top clones hold 10% to 13% of the sample. The CDR3 numbers 16 residues from cysteine through phenylalanine. The only DNA kept is the CDR3, 48 bases in frame from the first base. The V and J ends are trimmed by 4 bases and 7 bases, leaving 20 bases between them. The germline V gene encodes CDR1 LGHDT and CDR2 YNNKEL (reference sequence).

This receptor chain uses TRBV3-1 and TRBJ2-1; no D gene call is confident. Sequencing was performed on PBMCs from blood, taken roughly 5 days after vaccination. This receptor was obtained from a man aged 50 to 59 who received an inactivated influenza vaccine. Donor details come from another sample of the same person, matched by shared clones. The DNA sequence is given as TGTGCCAGCAGCCTTTCGTTTGGGGTGGGTGTGAATGAGCAGTTCTTC. This sequence encodes CASSLSFGVGVNEQFF.